The T cell receptor beta chain under discussion was sequenced for a study of T cell repertoires in cytomegalovirus infection. At the level of the study: Recently identified HLA-C-restricted CMV epitopes were among the peptides used. Both CMV infection and a matching HLA type were indicated by public TCR beta signatures. The study's findings and limits: It was HLA-C-restricted CMV-specific TCR beta clonotypes that dominated the response ex vivo. There were carriers of CMV plus the relevant HLA, and cumulative public TCR beta family frequency identified them.

This CDR3 comprises 14 residues. In germline, CDR1 is MNHEY, CDR2 SVGEGT. Trimming stripped 6 bases from V and 5 bases from J, with 16 bases between. For this clonotype: The antigen is not known.

TCRdb re-called the reads with MiXCR, one entry per CDR3 protein. The sample lists about 900,000 distinct CDR3 sequences; approximately 31% were seen once. The material sequenced was cultured CD8+ T cells from PBMCs, taken from culture after CMV antigen stimulation. This sequence joins TRBV6-2 or TRBV6-3 and TRBJ1-1; D remains unclear. This receptor was identified in a human donor in good health (CMV status not recorded). Some clones in this sample may be carry-over from other donors' samples. The CDR3 loop reads CASSPGRYRTEAFF. The CDR3 DNA reads as TGTGCCAGCAGCCCGGGGAGATATAGGACTGAAGCTTTCTTT.